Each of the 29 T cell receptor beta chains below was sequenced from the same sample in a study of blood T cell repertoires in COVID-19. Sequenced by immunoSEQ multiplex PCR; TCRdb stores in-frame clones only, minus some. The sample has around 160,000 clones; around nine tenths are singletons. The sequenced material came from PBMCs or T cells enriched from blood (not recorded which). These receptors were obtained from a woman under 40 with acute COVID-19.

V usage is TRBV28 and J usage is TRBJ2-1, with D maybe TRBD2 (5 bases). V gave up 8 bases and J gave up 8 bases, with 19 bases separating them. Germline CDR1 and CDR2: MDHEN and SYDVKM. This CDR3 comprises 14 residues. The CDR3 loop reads CASRLAPGSDEQFF. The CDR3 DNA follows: TGTGCCAGCCGTCTGGCTCCGGGAAGCGATGAGCAGTTCTTC.

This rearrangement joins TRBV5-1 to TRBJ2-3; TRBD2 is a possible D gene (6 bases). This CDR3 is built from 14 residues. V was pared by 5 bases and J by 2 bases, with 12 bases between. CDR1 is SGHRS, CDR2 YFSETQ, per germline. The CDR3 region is CASRRGGTTDTQYF. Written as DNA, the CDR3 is TGCGCCAGCAGACGCGGCGGGACCACAGATACGCAGTATTTT.

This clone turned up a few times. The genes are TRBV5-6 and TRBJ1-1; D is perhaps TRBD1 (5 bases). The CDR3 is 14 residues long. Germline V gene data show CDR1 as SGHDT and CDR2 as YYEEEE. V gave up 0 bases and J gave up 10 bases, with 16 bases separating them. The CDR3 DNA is TGTGCCAGCAGCTTGGACAGGATATCGGGAGGAGCTTTCTTT. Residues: CASSLDRISGGAFF.

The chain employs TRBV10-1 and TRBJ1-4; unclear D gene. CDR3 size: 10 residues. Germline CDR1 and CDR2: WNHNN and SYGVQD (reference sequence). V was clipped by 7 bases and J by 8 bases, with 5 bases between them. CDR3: CASTPEKLFF. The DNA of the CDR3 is TGCGCCAGCACTCCCGAAAAACTGTTTTTT.

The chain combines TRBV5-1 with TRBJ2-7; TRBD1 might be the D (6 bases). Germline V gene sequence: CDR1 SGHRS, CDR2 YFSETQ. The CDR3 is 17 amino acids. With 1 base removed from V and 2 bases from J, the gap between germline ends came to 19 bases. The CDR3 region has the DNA TGCGCCAGCAGCTTGTTCCCCCGGGACACAGGTCCCTACGAGCAGTACTTC. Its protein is CASSLFPRDTGPYEQYF.

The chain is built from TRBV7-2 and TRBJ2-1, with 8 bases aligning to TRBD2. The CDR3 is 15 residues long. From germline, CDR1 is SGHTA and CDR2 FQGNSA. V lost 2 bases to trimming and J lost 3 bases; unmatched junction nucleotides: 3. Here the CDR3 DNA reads TGTGCCAGCAGCTTAACTAGCGGCTACTACAATGAGCAGTTCTTC. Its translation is CASSLTSGYYNEQFF.

The CDR3 loop is CASTTGMGENTEAFF. The DNA of the CDR3 is TGTGCCAGCACCACAGGGATGGGGGAGAACACTGAAGCTTTCTTT. The rearrangement links TRBV28 to TRBJ1-1; D is perhaps TRBD1 (6 bases). In germline, CDR1 is MDHEN, CDR2 SYDVKM. The CDR3 is 15 amino acids. The V gene lost 7 bases and the J gene lost 1 base, with 16 bases spanning the gap.

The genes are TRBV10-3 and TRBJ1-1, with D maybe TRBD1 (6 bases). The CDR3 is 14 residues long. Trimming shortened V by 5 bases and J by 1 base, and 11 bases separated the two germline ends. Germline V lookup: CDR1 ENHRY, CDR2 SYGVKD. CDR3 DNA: TGTGCCATCAGTCACGGACAGAAGAACACTGAAGCTTTCTTT. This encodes CAISHGQKNTEAFF.

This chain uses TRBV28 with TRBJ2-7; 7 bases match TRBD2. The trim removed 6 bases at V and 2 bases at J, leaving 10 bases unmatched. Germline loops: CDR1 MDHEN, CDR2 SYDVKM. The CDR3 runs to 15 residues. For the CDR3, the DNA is TGTGCCAGCAGGCCGGAGGGAGGGGCCACCTACGAGCAGTACTTC. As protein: CASRPEGGATYEQYF.

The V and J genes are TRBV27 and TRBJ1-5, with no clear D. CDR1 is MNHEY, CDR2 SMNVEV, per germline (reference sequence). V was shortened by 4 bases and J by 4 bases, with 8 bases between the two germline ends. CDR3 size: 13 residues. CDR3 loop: CASSWQVNQPQHF. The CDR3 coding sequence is TGTGCCAGCAGTTGGCAGGTTAATCAGCCCCAGCATTTT.

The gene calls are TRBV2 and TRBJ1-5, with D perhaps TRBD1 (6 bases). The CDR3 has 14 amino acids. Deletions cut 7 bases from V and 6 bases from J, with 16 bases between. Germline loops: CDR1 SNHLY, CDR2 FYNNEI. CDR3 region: CASTFQGQGQPQHF. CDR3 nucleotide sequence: TGTGCCAGCACCTTCCAGGGGCAGGGTCAGCCCCAGCATTTT.

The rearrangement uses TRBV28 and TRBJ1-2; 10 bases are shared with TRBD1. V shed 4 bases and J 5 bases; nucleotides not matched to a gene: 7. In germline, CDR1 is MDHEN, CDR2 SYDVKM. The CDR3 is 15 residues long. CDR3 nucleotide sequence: TGTGCCAGCAGTTCCCCGACAGGGGGCGCTTATGGCTACACCTTC. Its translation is CASSSPTGGAYGYTF.

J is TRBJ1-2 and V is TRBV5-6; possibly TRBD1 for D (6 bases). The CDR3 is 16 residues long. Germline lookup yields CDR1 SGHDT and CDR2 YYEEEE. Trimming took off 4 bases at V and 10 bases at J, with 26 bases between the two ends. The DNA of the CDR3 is TGTGCCAGCAGCCCGGTCTTGGCCGGGTCAGGGGCTACCTACACCTTC. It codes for CASSPVLAGSGATYTF.

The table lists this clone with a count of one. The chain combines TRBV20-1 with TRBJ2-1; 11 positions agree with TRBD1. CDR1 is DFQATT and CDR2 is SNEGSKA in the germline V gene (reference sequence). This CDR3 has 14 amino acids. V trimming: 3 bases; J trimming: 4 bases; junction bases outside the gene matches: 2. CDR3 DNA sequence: TGCAGTGCTAGTGGACAGGGGGCTTACAATGAGCAGTTCTTC. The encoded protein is CSASGQGAYNEQFF.

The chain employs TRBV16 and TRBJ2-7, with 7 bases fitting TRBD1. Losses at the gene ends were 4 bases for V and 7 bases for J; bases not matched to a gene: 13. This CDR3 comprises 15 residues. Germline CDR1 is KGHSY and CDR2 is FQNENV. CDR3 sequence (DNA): TGTGCCAGCAGCCCCCCCGACCGCCGGGACAGTGAGCAGTACTTC. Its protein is CASSPPDRRDSEQYF. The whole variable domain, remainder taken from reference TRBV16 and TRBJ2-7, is GEEVAQTPKHLVRGEGQKAKLYCAPIKGHSYVFWYQQVLKNEFKFLISFQNENVFDETGMPKERFSAKCLPNSPCSLEIQATKLEDSAVYFCASSPPDRRDSEQYFGPGTRLTVT.

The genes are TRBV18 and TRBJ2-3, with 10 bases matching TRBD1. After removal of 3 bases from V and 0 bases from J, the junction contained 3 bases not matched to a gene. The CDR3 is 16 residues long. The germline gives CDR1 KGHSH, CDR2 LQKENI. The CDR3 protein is CASSPTGGVSTDTQYF. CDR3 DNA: TGTGCCAGCTCACCGACAGGGGGCGTAAGCACAGATACGCAGTATTTT.

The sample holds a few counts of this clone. The CDR3 protein is CSASGDINEKLFF. Written as DNA, the CDR3 is TGCAGTGCTAGTGGTGACATTAATGAAAAACTGTTTTTT. The chain has TRBV20-1 and TRBJ1-4; unclear D gene. The CDR3 is made up of 13 amino acids. V was clipped by 3 bases and J by 4 bases, with 9 bases between them. Germline-derived CDR1 and CDR2 are DFQATT and SNEGSKA (reference sequence).

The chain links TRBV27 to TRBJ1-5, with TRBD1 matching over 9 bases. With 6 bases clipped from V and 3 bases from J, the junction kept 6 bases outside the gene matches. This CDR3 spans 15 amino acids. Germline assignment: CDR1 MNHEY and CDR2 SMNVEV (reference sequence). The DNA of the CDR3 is TGTGCCAGCAGCCTAGGGACAGGGAACAATCAGCCCCAGCATTTT. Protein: CASSLGTGNNQPQHF.

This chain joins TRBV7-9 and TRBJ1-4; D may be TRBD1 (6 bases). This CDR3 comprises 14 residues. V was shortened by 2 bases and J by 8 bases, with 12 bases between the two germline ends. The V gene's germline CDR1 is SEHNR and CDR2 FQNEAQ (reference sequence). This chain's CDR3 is CASSLSEQGEKLFF. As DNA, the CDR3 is TGTGCCAGCAGCTTATCGGAGCAGGGGGAAAAACTGTTTTTT.

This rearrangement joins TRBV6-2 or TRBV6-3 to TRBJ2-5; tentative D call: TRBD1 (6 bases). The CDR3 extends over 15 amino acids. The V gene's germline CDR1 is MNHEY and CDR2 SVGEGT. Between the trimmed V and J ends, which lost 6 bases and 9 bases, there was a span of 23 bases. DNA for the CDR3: TGTGCCAGCAGCAGCCAGCAAGGACAGTTGGGAGCCCAGTACTTC. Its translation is CASSSQQGQLGAQYF.

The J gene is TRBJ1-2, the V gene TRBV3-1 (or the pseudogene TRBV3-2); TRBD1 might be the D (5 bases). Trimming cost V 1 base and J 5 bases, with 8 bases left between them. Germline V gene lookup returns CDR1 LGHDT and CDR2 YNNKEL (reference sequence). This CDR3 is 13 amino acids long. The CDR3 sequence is CASSQGRAYGYTF. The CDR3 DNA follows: TGTGCCAGCAGCCAAGGCAGGGCGTATGGCTACACCTTC.

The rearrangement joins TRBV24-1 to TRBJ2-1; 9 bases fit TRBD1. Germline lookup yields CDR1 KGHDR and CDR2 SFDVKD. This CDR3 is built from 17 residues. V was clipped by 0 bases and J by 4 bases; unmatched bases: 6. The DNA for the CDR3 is TGTGCCACCAGTGATTTGGCCCCGACAGGGGGTTACAATGAGCAGTTCTTC. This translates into CATSDLAPTGGYNEQFF.

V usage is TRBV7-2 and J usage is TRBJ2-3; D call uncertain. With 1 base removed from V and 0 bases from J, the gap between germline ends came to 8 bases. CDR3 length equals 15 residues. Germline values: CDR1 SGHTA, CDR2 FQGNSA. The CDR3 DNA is TGTGCCAGCAGCTTAGTCGGCGGTAGCACAGATACGCAGTATTTT. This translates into CASSLVGGSTDTQYF. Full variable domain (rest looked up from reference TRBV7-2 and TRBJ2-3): GAGVSQSPSNKVTEKGKDVELRCDPISGHTALYWYRQSLGQGLEFLIYFQGNSAPDKSGLPSDRFSAERTGGSVSTLTIQRTQQEDSAVYLCASSLVGGSTDTQYFGPGTRLTVL.

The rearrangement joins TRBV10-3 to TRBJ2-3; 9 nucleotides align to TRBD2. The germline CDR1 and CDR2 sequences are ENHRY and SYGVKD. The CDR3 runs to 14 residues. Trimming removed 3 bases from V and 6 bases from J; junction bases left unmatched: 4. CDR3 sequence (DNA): TGTGCCATCAGTGAAAGCGGGAGGAAGGATACGCAGTATTTT. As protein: CAISESGRKDTQYF.

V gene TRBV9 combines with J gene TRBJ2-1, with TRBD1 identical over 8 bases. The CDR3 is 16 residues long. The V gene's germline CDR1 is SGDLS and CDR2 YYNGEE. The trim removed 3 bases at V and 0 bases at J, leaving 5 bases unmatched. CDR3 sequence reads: CASSEGQGSSYNEQFF. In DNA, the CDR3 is TGTGCCAGCAGCGAAGGACAGGGAAGCTCCTACAATGAGCAGTTCTTC.

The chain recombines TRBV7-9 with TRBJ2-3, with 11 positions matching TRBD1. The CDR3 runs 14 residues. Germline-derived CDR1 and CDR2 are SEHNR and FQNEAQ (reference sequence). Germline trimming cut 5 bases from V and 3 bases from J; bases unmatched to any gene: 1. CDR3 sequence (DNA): TGTGCCAGCAGCGGACAGGGGGCGACAGATACGCAGTATTTT. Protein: CASSGQGATDTQYF.

CDR3 sequence: CASSPLAGGPTGELFF. CDR3 bases: TGCGCCAGCAGCCCACTAGCGGGAGGGCCCACCGGGGAGCTGTTTTTT. The gene calls are TRBV5-1 and TRBJ2-2; 13 positions match TRBD2. V trimming: 4 bases; J trimming: 4 bases; junction bases outside the gene matches: 4. CDR3 length: 16 amino acids. Germline CDR1 is SGHRS and CDR2 is YFSETQ.

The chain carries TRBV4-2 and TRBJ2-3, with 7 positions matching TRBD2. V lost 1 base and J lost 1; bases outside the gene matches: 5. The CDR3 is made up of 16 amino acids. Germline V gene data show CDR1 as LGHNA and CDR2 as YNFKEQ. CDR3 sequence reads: CASSQGPAGGTDTQYF. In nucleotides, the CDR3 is TGTGCCAGCAGCCAAGGTCCCGCGGGGGGCACAGATACGCAGTATTTT.

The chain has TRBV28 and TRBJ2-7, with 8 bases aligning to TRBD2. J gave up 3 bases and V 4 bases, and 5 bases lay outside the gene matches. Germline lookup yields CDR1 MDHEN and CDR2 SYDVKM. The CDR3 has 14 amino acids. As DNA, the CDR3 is TGTGCCAGCAGTTCCGGGACTAGAGACTACGAGCAGTACTTC. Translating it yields CASSSGTRDYEQYF. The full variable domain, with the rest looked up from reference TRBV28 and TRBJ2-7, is DVKVTQSSRYLVKRTGEKVFLECVQDMDHENMFWYRQDPGLGLRLIYFSYDVKMKEKGDIPEGYSVSREKKERFSLILESASTNQTSMYLCASSSGTRDYEQYFGPGTRLTVT.